This T cell receptor (beta chain) was profiled in a study of vaccination and CD4 T cells after COVID-19 (dated by TCRdb to the early 2020s). Turning to the overall study: Convalescent patients had a positive SARS-CoV-2 result on nasal swab PCR, and of these patients, several had mild disease and one had severe disease. As controls, cultures received a CEFX viral epitope pool (the positive control), an HIV-1 Nef peptide pool (the negative control), or no peptide at all. The cultures were stimulated with overlapping spike peptide pools from SARS-CoV-2 and from the common cold coronaviruses HCoV-NL63, HCoV-OC43 and HCoV-229E. Post-vaccine blood samples were taken a median of approximately 70 days after the second vaccine dose, with a range of 14 to 241 days. In the convalescent cohort there were six males and four females, among whom were two Hispanic individuals, seven Caucasians, two Asians and one multiracial person. Post-COVID blood samples were collected from convalescent patients a median of roughly 100 days after diagnosis, with a range of roughly 30 to 170 days. Two doses of either the Pfizer-BioNTech BNT162b2 vaccine (n=8) or the Moderna mRNA-1273 vaccine (n=2) were administered to participants. In roughly nine COVID-19 convalescent patients and 4 infection-naive healthy vaccine recipients, the spike-specific CD4+ TCR repertoire before mRNA vaccination was compared with the repertoire after mRNA vaccination.

The sample's treatment or condition label, in plain terms: roughly 11-day PBMC culture with coronavirus spike peptide pools or control peptides (ViraFEST assay). The study used the ViraFEST assay, which expanded antigen-specific T cells with peptide pools and then identified expanded clonotypes by TCR sequencing. The convalescent patients' positive SARS-CoV-2 PCR tests fell between March and December 2020, which was before the Alpha, Beta and Delta variants emerged in the United States. PBMCs were cultured at about 2 million per well in IMDM supplemented with about 5% human AB serum and 10 IU/ml IL-2, with around 10 ug/ml peptide pools added. Half of the culture medium was replaced with fresh IL-2-containing medium on days 3 and 7. CD4+ T cells were isolated after roughly nine days of culture through negative selection using the EasySep CD4+ T cell isolation kit. PBMCs were separated from whole blood using Ficoll-Paque Plus gradient centrifugation and then either used fresh or cryopreserved at -140C. Triplicate wells were generally used for each culture condition.

From the cysteine up to the phenylalanine, the CDR3 has a length of 15 residues. Left in the record is the CDR3 DNA by itself, 45 bases read in frame from the first base. The germline V gene (reference sequence) sets CDR1 to WNHNN and CDR2 to SYGVQD. V ends up 8 bases short and J 6 bases short, with an unmatched junction base count of 9. Comment on this clonotype: The clone's antigen remains unknown. The sample holds no much larger clone one base away, and base qualities are not on file.

What the work shows at the level of the full study, not this receptor alone: The median count of SARS-CoV-2-reactive clonotypes went up from 21 after infection to a few dozen after vaccination, although the change was not significant. The study included relatively few convalescent patients and did not analyze early timepoints after natural infection. Among the post-vaccine SARS-CoV-2-reactive clones in convalescent patients, a median approximately 86% showed up only after vaccination, which suggests vaccine-specific priming. Of the vaccine-specific clones found in convalescent patients, nearly all (304 of 307) were mono-reactive for SARS-CoV-2 spike instead of being cross-reactive with common cold coronaviruses.

Libraries came from PCR. DNA from cultured CD4+ T cells was subjected to TCR sequencing with the Oncomine TCR Beta short-read assay at the Johns Hopkins FTIC core. The QIAamp micro DNA kit was used to extract genomic DNA from the cultured CD4+ T cells. Oncomine TCR Beta libraries from cultured CD4+ T cells were pooled with unique dual indexes and sequenced on an Illumina iSeq 100. The authors' pipeline ran thus. Non-productive sequences were removed, and CDR3s not starting with C, not ending with F or W, or shorter than 7 amino acids were discarded. The MANAFEST web application identified antigen-specific clonotypes by comparing peptide-stimulated wells against reference wells and other culture wells. An FDR below 0.05, an odds ratio above 5, and a productive frequency above 0.1% in at least two of three replicate wells were required for clones to be considered positive. A clonotype counted as cross-reactive if it showed significant expansion both in the SARS-CoV-2 spike wells and in at least one common cold coronavirus spike condition. Similarity between CDR3 sequences was evaluated in R version 3.6.1 using Levenshtein distances (stringdist) and unrooted phylogenetic trees (ape). The public reads were reprocessed in TCRdb via fastp at Q25 and MiXCR, keeping in-frame beta chains. Rows are combined by CDR3 protein, so each entry shows the most common genes and DNA. TCRdb's processing, not the authors' own work, is the source of the V and J calls. The sample yields 24,000 or so distinct CDR3 sequences; roughly 53% were counted once. Of the sample, around 2.7% falls within the top ten clones.

The sequence derives from a human donor who had recovered from COVID-19. Sequencing input: CD4+ T cells from blood, cultured in vitro. The sequence joins TRBV10-1 to TRBJ1-5; the central 11 bases match TRBD1. The CDR3 region: CASPPRTGGRQPQHF. At the DNA level, the sequence is TGCGCCAGCCCTCCCCGGACAGGGGGCCGTCAGCCCCAGCATTTT.